The 16 T cell receptor beta chains given below trace back to one sample, sequenced in a study of chemoradiotherapy in HPV16-positive cancers. The protocol was immunoSEQ multiplex PCR, while the TCRdb copy is restricted to in-frame clones and leaves out a portion. The sample lists more than 15,000 clones, around nine tenths occurring once. The sequencing here drew on blood, taken from a patient who underwent chemoradiotherapy. The receptors were gathered from a human donor with HPV-associated anogenital cancer.

This rearrangement joins TRBV9 to TRBJ1-2; TRBD1 aligns across 8 bases. The length of the CDR3 is 17 residues. Germline V gene sequence: CDR1 SGDLS, CDR2 YYNGEE. J lost 5 bases, V lost 4 bases, and 16 bases had no gene match. CDR3 loop: CASSSGERTGYDYGYTF. The CDR3 DNA reads TGTGCCAGCAGCTCCGGGGAGAGGACAGGGTACGATTATGGCTACACCTTC.

The J gene is TRBJ1-2, the V gene TRBV9; D gene ambiguous. The CDR3 is 14 amino acids. The germline V gene has CDR1 SGDLS and CDR2 YYNGEE. V was clipped by 4 bases and J by 4 bases, with 14 bases between them. The CDR3 is CASSTGGRSYGYTF. CDR3 in DNA: TGTGCCAGCAGCACGGGCGGCAGAAGCTATGGCTACACCTTC.

The V gene is TRBV7-9, the J gene TRBJ2-7; TRBD1 matches at 8 bases. J gave up 1 base and V 5 bases, and 13 bases lay outside the gene matches. The germline V gene encodes CDR1 SEHNR and CDR2 FQNEAQ (reference sequence). The CDR3 loop spans 17 amino acids. The chain's CDR3 is CASSATKDRETSYEQYF. The CDR3 region has the DNA TGTGCCAGCAGCGCGACGAAGGACAGGGAGACTTCCTACGAGCAGTACTTC.

The chain combines TRBV10-1 with TRBJ2-3, with D tentatively TRBD1 or TRBD2 (5 bases each). Per germline, CDR1 WNHNN and CDR2 SYGVQD (reference sequence). V shed 0 bases and J shed 2 bases, with 9 bases lying between them. The CDR3 length is 15 residues. CDR3 sequence: CASSESGRNTDTQYF. The DNA for the CDR3 is TGCGCCAGCAGTGAGTCGGGACGAAACACAGATACGCAGTATTTT.

V and J are TRBV6-4 and TRBJ2-7; a weak D match, TRBD1 (6 bases). Per germline, CDR1 MRHNA and CDR2 SNTAGT. V lost 7 bases, J lost 0 bases, and 16 bases lay in between. The CDR3 spans 15 residues. The CDR3 loop is CASTLTGPSSYEQYV. CDR3 bases: TGTGCCAGCACCTTAACAGGGCCCAGCTCCTACGAGCAGTACGTC.

This chain links TRBV7-9 with TRBJ1-2; unclear D gene. Looked up from germline, CDR1 is SEHNR and CDR2 is FQNEAQ (reference sequence). V lost 2 bases to trimming and J lost 1 base, with 14 bases between them. The CDR3 consists of 16 residues. CDR3 DNA sequence: TGTGCCAGCAGCTTATTTGGCTGGGATCTTAACTATGGCTACACCTTC. It encodes CASSLFGWDLNYGYTF.

The chain has TRBV30 and TRBJ1-2; tentatively, D is TRBD1 (5 bases). Germline assignment: CDR1 GTSNPN and CDR2 SVGIG (reference sequence). The V end was cut by 5 bases, the J end by 4 bases, with 11 bases between. The CDR3 loop spans 12 amino acids. CDR3 amino acids: CAWGGESYGYTF. As DNA, the CDR3 is TGTGCCTGGGGGGGAGAGAGCTATGGCTACACCTTC.

Note on this clone: Germline is not matched at one junction end, which may reflect a read error. The chain has TRBV5-3 and TRBJ1-2, with D perhaps TRBD1 (5 bases). TRBV5-3 is reported as an ORF; its role is uncertain. The CDR3 sequence is 14 residues long. CDR3 sequence: CASSLDGDGRGYTF. The CDR3, as DNA: TGTGCCAGCAGCTTGGACGGGGACGGCCGGGGGTACACCTTC.

This chain uses TRBV27 with TRBJ2-7, with D perhaps TRBD1 (6 bases). There are 15 residues in the CDR3. The V gene's germline CDR1 is MNHEY and CDR2 SMNVEV (reference sequence). V lost 4 bases and J lost 6, with 19 bases in between. The CDR3 region is CASSSTPQGYPEQYF. CDR3 nucleotide sequence: TGTGCCAGCAGTTCCACCCCACAGGGATACCCCGAGCAGTACTTC.

This sequence joins TRBV27 and TRBJ1-1, with D hard to call. The CDR3 is 13 amino acids. The germline CDR1 and CDR2 sequences are MNHEY and SMNVEV (reference sequence). V shed 8 bases and J shed 0 bases, with 10 bases lying between them. The CDR3 sequence is CASRNGLNTEAFF. CDR3 nucleotides: TGTGCCAGCCGAAACGGATTGAACACTGAAGCTTTCTTT.

The chain couples TRBV4-1 to TRBJ1-2; D call uncertain. The CDR3 has 15 amino acids. V lost 1 base and J lost 4, with 13 bases in between. Germline CDR1 reads MGHRA; CDR2 reads YSYEKL. The CDR3 coding sequence is TGCGCCAGCAGCCAAGGCCGGGGATTTCCCTATGGCTACACCTTC. Encoded protein: CASSQGRGFPYGYTF.

V gene TRBV9 combines with J gene TRBJ1-1, with D possibly matching TRBD1 (5 bases). Between the trimmed V and J ends, which lost 0 bases and 0 bases, there was a span of 12 bases. This CDR3 is 16 amino acids long. Germline CDR1 reads SGDLS; CDR2 reads YYNGEE. The CDR3 loop is CASSVGSGKMNTEAFF. The DNA of the CDR3 is TGTGCCAGCAGCGTAGGTTCAGGGAAAATGAACACTGAAGCTTTCTTT.

V and J are TRBV7-2 and TRBJ1-2; 8 bases line up with TRBD1. V lost 5 bases to trimming and J lost 8 bases; unmatched junction nucleotides: 16. The CDR3 has 16 residues. CDR1 and CDR2 (germline): SGHTA, FQGNSA. CDR3 coding DNA: TGTGCCAGCAGCCCCGAAGGGCTACAGGGGGTGGGCGGCTACACCTTC. This encodes CASSPEGLQGVGGYTF.

The rearrangement links TRBV6-1 to TRBJ1-2; D remains ambiguous. This CDR3 has 14 residues. Germline CDR1 MNHNS, CDR2 SASEGT. The ends were cut back, 4 bases at V and 5 bases at J, with 14 bases in the middle. In DNA, the CDR3 is TGTGCCAGCAGTGCGACGGATGTGGGGTATGGCTACACCTTC. This translates into CASSATDVGYGYTF.

As for this clone: This sample includes further DNA sequences coding for the same CDR3. This chain connects TRBV9 to TRBJ1-1; 8 bases are shared with TRBD1. The CDR3 consists of 16 residues. Looked up from germline, CDR1 is SGDLS and CDR2 is YYNGEE. V was pared by 2 bases and J by 0 bases, with 6 bases of the junction left unmatched. CDR3 sequence reads: CASSVGAGGVNTEAFF. In DNA form, the CDR3 reads TGTGCCAGCAGCGTGGGAGCAGGGGGCGTGAACACTGAAGCTTTCTTT.

This clone was seen only once. The J gene is TRBJ1-2, the V gene TRBV18; D not resolved. Trimming shortened V by 2 bases and J by 3 bases, and 10 bases separated the two germline ends. The CDR3 loop spans 14 amino acids. CDR1 and CDR2 from the germline V gene are KGHSH and LQKENI. The CDR3 nucleotides read TGTGCCAGCTCACCAACCGGCCAGGACTATGGCTACACCTTC. It yields the protein CASSPTGQDYGYTF.